Following are 22 T cell receptor beta chains from one sample sequenced in a study of T cell responses to AZD1222 COVID-19 vaccine. Profiled with immunoSEQ multiplex PCR; TCRdb holds only in-frame clones, not every one. This sample yields 150,000 or so clones, of which approximately 91% are seen a single time; around 0.99% belongs to the top ten. This sample comprised peripheral blood, obtained 28 days after the second AZD1222 dose. These receptors were collected from an adult who received the AZD1222 COVID-19 vaccine.

The chain uses TRBV9 and TRBJ2-1; perhaps TRBD2 as D (6 bases). Germline V gene data show CDR1 as SGDLS and CDR2 as YYNGEE. Trimming stripped 0 bases from V and 7 bases from J, with 14 bases between. This CDR3 contains 15 residues. The CDR3 region has the DNA TGTGCCAGCAGCGTAGCTAAGAGGGCGGGGAATGAGCAGTTCTTC. Its translation is CASSVAKRAGNEQFF. Full variable domain (missing parts from reference TRBV9 and TRBJ2-1): DSGVTQTPKHLITATGQRVTLRCSPRSGDLSVYWYQQSLDQGLQFLIQYYNGEERAKGNILERFSAQQFPDLHSELNLSSLELGDSALYFCASSVAKRAGNEQFFGPGTRLTVL.

CDR3 region: CATSQPGLFNEKLFF. The CDR3 DNA reads as TGTGCCACCAGCCAGCCGGGGCTTTTTAATGAAAAACTGTTTTTT. This chain joins TRBV15 and TRBJ1-4; D perhaps matches TRBD1 (5 bases). V lost 5 bases, J lost 4 bases, and 14 bases lay in between. This CDR3 is 15 amino acids long. Germline values: CDR1 LNHNV, CDR2 YYDKDF (reference sequence).

J is TRBJ2-2 and V is TRBV7-3; D not certain. From germline, CDR1 is SGHTA and CDR2 FQGTGA. The CDR3 contains 15 residues. The V end lost 2 bases, the J end lost 4 bases, and 11 bases lay between the germline ends. The CDR3, as DNA: TGTGCCAGCAGCTTATTGGGCAGGACCACCGGGGAGCTGTTTTTT. Its protein product is CASSLLGRTTGELFF.

The count of this clone is one. The CDR3 protein is CAIGQGPPDGYTF. The CDR3 DNA is TGTGCCATCGGCCAGGGGCCACCCGATGGCTACACCTTC. The chain links TRBV10-3 to TRBJ1-2; the D gene is possibly TRBD1 (6 bases). This CDR3 region has 13 residues. V shed 8 bases and J shed 6 bases, with 16 bases lying between them. Germline CDR1 ENHRY, CDR2 SYGVKD.

CDR3 nucleotides: TGTGCCAGCAGCCTACACCACGGCACCGGGGAGCTGTTTTTT. Amino acids: CASSLHHGTGELFF. V is TRBV5-6 and J is TRBJ2-2; D remains ambiguous. CDR1 and CDR2 from the germline V gene are SGHDT and YYEEEE. CDR3 size: 14 residues. V was trimmed by 4 bases and J by 4 bases, leaving 11 bases between them.

The sample holds one count of this clone. The V call is TRBV29-1, the J call TRBJ1-4; D is possibly TRBD1 (5 bases). The CDR3 length is 13 residues. Deletions cut 4 bases from V and 3 bases from J, with 9 bases between. CDR1 is SQVTM and CDR2 is ANQGSEA in the germline V gene. CDR3 bases: TGCAGCGTTGCGGGCAGGGCTAATGAAAAACTGTTTTTT. This gives the protein CSVAGRANEKLFF.

The rearrangement links TRBV3-1 (or the pseudogene TRBV3-2) to TRBJ1-1; 7 bases agree with TRBD1. J was trimmed by 4 bases and V by 4 bases; bases with no gene match: 9. The CDR3 contains 15 residues. Germline V gene data show CDR1 as LGHDT and CDR2 as YNNKEL (reference sequence). As DNA, the CDR3 is TGTGCCAGCAGCCGAACAAACAGGGGAGGCACTGAAGCTTTCTTT. This translates into CASSRTNRGGTEAFF.

The rearrangement joins TRBV2 to TRBJ2-7, with a weak D call TRBD1 (6 bases). CDR1 SNHLY and CDR2 FYNNEI come from the germline V gene. The CDR3 extends over 15 amino acids. Trimming removed 2 bases from V and 1 base from J, with 12 bases in between. The CDR3 coding sequence is TGTGCCAGCAGTGAATCGACAGGCTCGTCCTACGAGCAGTACTTC. This gives the protein CASSESTGSSYEQYF.

The rearrangement links TRBV6-5 to TRBJ2-3; tentative D call: TRBD2 (7 bases). Trimming shortened V by 6 bases and J by 8 bases, and 12 bases separated the two germline ends. Germline V gives CDR1 MNHEY, CDR2 SVGAGI. This CDR3 has 12 amino acids. The CDR3 reads CASSRGGGTQYF. The CDR3 nucleotides read TGTGCCAGCAGCCGAGGGGGGGGTACGCAGTATTTT.

The V and J genes are TRBV7-9 and TRBJ2-3, with 11 positions matching TRBD2. The CDR3 is 16 amino acids. The V segment lost 2 bases and the J segment 4 bases; nucleotides outside the gene matches: 5. Looked up from germline, CDR1 is SEHNR and CDR2 is FQNEAQ (reference sequence). As DNA, the CDR3 is TGTGCCAGCAGCTTATCAATAGCGGGAGGGCCAGATACGCAGTATTTT. Its translation: CASSLSIAGGPDTQYF.

CDR3 bases: TGTGCCAGCAGTTGGGGTAACTACGAGCAGTACTTC. Protein product: CASSWGNYEQYF. The chain uses TRBV28 and TRBJ2-7; D ambiguous. Germline assignment: CDR1 MDHEN and CDR2 SYDVKM. The CDR3 has 12 residues. The V and J ends lost 4 bases and 3 bases respectively, with 7 bases between them.

The rearrangement links TRBV5-1 to TRBJ1-2, with 11 nucleotides matching TRBD1. Germline assignment: CDR1 SGHRS and CDR2 YFSETQ. The ends lost 4 bases at V and 7 bases at J; junction bases unmatched: 18. The CDR3 has 18 amino acids. In DNA form, the CDR3 reads TGCGCCAGCAGCCAGATCCCACCGGGACAGGGGGTGACCGGTGGCTACACCTTC. This sequence encodes CASSQIPPGQGVTGGYTF. The full variable domain, its missing parts supplied by reference TRBV5-1 and TRBJ1-2, is KAGVTQTPRYLIKTRGQQVTLSCSPISGHRSVSWYQQTPGQGLQFLFEYFSETQRNKGNFPGRFSGRQFSNSRSEMNVSTLELGDSALYLCASSQIPPGQGVTGGYTFGSGTRLTVV.

The rearrangement joins TRBV5-1 to TRBJ2-3, with D unresolved. The CDR3 sequence is 15 residues long. The V gene's germline CDR1 is SGHRS and CDR2 YFSETQ. V lost 0 bases, J lost 4 bases, and 12 bases lay in between. CDR3: CASSLANGPSDTQYF. CDR3 nucleotides: TGCGCCAGCAGCTTGGCCAACGGTCCCTCAGATACGCAGTATTTT.

This clone was detected only once. The V and J genes are TRBV28 and TRBJ2-1; 7 bases are a match to TRBD2. This CDR3 spans 17 amino acids. Germline V gene lookup returns CDR1 MDHEN and CDR2 SYDVKM. The V segment lost 5 bases and the J segment 1 base; nucleotides outside the gene matches: 11. The CDR3 nucleotides are TGTGCCAGCAGTCCACCCCGGGGGAGGGAGTCCTACAATGAGCAGTTCTTC. Residues: CASSPPRGRESYNEQFF.

The gene calls are TRBV1 and TRBJ2-7; the table calls TRBD1, which could not be checked here. TRBV1 is described as a pseudogene. The CDR3 extends over 16 amino acids. CDR3 region: CTSSQGDSLTVYEQYF. DNA for the CDR3: TGCACCAGCAGCCAGGGGGACAGTCTCACGGTGTACGAGCAGTACTTC.

The chain has TRBV5-1 and TRBJ2-1; 11 bases agree with TRBD2. Germline trimming cut 0 bases from V and 0 bases from J; bases unmatched to any gene: 2. Germline lookup yields CDR1 SGHRS and CDR2 YFSETQ. This CDR3 is built from 17 residues. CDR3 protein: CASSLGTSGSSYNEQFF. The CDR3 DNA is TGCGCCAGCAGCTTGGGAACTAGCGGGAGCTCCTACAATGAGCAGTTCTTC.

The chain couples TRBV4-1 to TRBJ2-3; possibly TRBD2 for D (6 bases). The CDR3 totals 15 residues. V was shortened by 4 bases and J by 0 bases, with 11 bases between the two germline ends. Germline V lookup: CDR1 MGHRA, CDR2 YSYEKL. The CDR3 protein is CASSPDGTSTDTQYF. CDR3 DNA: TGCGCCAGCAGCCCGGACGGGACTAGCACAGATACGCAGTATTTT.

The chain joins TRBV28 to TRBJ2-7; tentatively, D is TRBD1 or TRBD2 (5 bases each). Germline V lookup: CDR1 MDHEN, CDR2 SYDVKM. The CDR3 is made up of 15 amino acids. With 6 bases removed from V and 2 bases from J, the gap between germline ends came to 17 bases. The CDR3 protein is CASSTSGRSTYEQYF. CDR3 nucleotide sequence: TGTGCCAGCAGCACCTCGGGACGCTCTACCTACGAGCAGTACTTC.

The CDR3 DNA follows: TGCGCCAGCAGCGACAGGGGGCTCGAGACCCAGTACTTC. Encoded protein: CASSDRGLETQYF. The J gene is TRBJ2-5, the V gene TRBV5-1; TRBD1 matches 10 bases. Germline V gene data show CDR1 as SGHRS and CDR2 as YFSETQ. The CDR3 has 13 amino acids. With V trimmed by 4 bases and J by 5 bases, 2 bases remained unmatched.

V is TRBV9 and J is TRBJ2-7, with D maybe TRBD2 (6 bases). Germline CDR1 is SGDLS and CDR2 is YYNGEE. V lost 0 bases to trimming and J lost 4 bases, with 14 bases between them. The CDR3 is made up of 15 amino acids. The CDR3 bases are TGTGCCAGCAGCGTAGCTGCGACTAGAACTTACGAGCAGTACTTC. It yields the protein CASSVAATRTYEQYF.

Concerning this clone: An end of the junction does not agree with germline; a read error may underlie this. The genes are TRBV6-1 and TRBJ1-1; D gene unclear. The CDR3 sequence is 13 residues long. Germline-derived CDR1 and CDR2 are MNHNS and SASEGT. CDR3 bases: TGTGCCTGCAGTGAAACGACCGGGTTCGGTTCTTTCTTT. This translates into CACSETTGFGSFF.

The V and J genes are TRBV3-1 (or the pseudogene TRBV3-2) and TRBJ2-2; weak D call: TRBD2 (5 bases). This CDR3 has 14 residues. The germline V gene encodes CDR1 LGHDT and CDR2 YNNKEL (reference sequence). Trimming removed 4 bases at V and 7 bases at J, with 13 bases between. DNA for the CDR3: TGTGCCAGCAGCCTCGGCCGGGGAGTCGGGGAGCTGTTTTTT. It yields the protein CASSLGRGVGELFF.